This TCR beta chain was captured in a study of blood T cells in healthy people across ages. This clonotype was counted ten times or more. The use of a sample-barcoded 5' primer and a J-beta primer mix characterized a second PCR of 7 to 11 cycles. TCRdb independently ran MiXCR on the 5' RACE reads; one entry per CDR3 protein. The repertoire holds hundreds of thousands of distinct CDR3 sequences, with approximately 31% as singletons. Material for sequencing was blood. The source is a woman aged 80 or older in good health.

CDR3 sequence (DNA): TGTGCCAGCAGTGAAGCCCCCGGACGGCAAGAGACCCAGTACTTC. This sequence encodes CASSEAPGRQETQYF. The V call is TRBV25-1, the J call TRBJ2-5; no reliable D call. Germline V CDR1 and CDR2: MGHDK, SYGVNS. The V and J ends lost 2 bases and 2 bases respectively, with 12 bases between them. CDR3 size: 15 residues.